This note documents a single T cell receptor beta chain sequence. What it binds is not known. This specimen belongs to a study of CXCR3-negative and CXCR3-positive naive CD8 T cells. At the level of the study: Cumulative TRB read yield was 130 million to 150 million, averaging about 1.5 +/- 0.3 million per library. General study results and limits: For naive cells, CXCR3-negative and CXCR3-positive subsets had similar TRBV-TRBJ usage; for memory cells, usage differed.

5' RACE that incorporated UMI labels was used to prepare the TRB cDNA libraries. TCRdb reprocessed the 5' RACE reads, with one entry per CDR3 protein and no DNA. The sample table sets out about 48,000 distinct CDR3 sequences. This CDR3 region has 13 residues. CDR1 is SQVTM, CDR2 ANQGSEA, per germline. V usage is TRBV29-1 and J usage is TRBJ2-7; the TCRdb call, TRBD1, lacks DNA for checking. This TCR derives from a human donor in good health. Some clones in this sample may be carry-over from other donors' samples. The sequencing input was memory CD8+ T cells from blood. This CDR3 reads CSVEVSGRGEQYF.